This TCR beta chain is drawn from a study of shared clonotypes between healthy human individuals. Study-wide context: Three plates were used per donor for CD4 naive, three for CD4 memory, two for CD8 naive and one for CD8 memory.

Assay used: immunoSEQ multiplex PCR; TCRdb lists only in-frame clones, some missing. The sample comprises just under 350,000 clones, around 79% of which are singletons, and more than 9% rests with the top ten. Points from the study as a whole: Generally, estimated richness proved larger in naive subsets than it did in memory subsets. Clonotype sharing among donors, it was expected, would be affected by sequencing depth.

The V and J ends lost 5 bases and 5 bases, in that order; junction bases with no gene match: 5. CDR1 and CDR2 from the germline V gene are LNHDA and SQIVND (reference sequence). The CDR3 is made up of 14 amino acids. Comment on this clone: Its antigen is as yet unknown.

This chain links TRBV19 with TRBJ2-1; 8 bases are a match to TRBD1. The source material was memory CD4+ T cells sorted from blood. Documented subset: CD45RA-negative fraction. The source is a man aged 25-40 years in good health. The CDR3 reads CASSRQGANNEQFF. For the CDR3, the DNA is TGTGCCAGTAGTCGCCAGGGGGCAAACAATGAGCAGTTCTTC.